These 29 T cell receptor beta chains came from one sample sequenced in a study of T cell changes during pregnancy in multiple sclerosis. Some clones are missing from TCRdb's copy, which holds only in-frame ones; the method was immunoSEQ multiplex PCR. This table has tens of thousands of clones, roughly 94% appearing once. The sample in question was CD8+ T cells from peripheral blood mononuclear cells, obtained before pregnancy. These receptors were taken from a female donor with multiple sclerosis, enrolled in a pregnancy study.

This clone was seen only once. The chain is built from TRBV7-9 and TRBJ2-2; the match to TRBD2 covers 7 bases. The CDR3 spans 16 residues. Germline V gene sequence: CDR1 SEHNR, CDR2 FQNEAQ (reference sequence). V was pared by 4 bases and J by 7 bases, with 12 bases of the junction left unmatched. The CDR3 nucleotides read TGTGCCAGCAGCTCTCTTACGGGAGGACCAAACGGGGAGCTGTTTTTT. It translates to CASSSLTGGPNGELFF.

The chain uses TRBV10-2 and TRBJ2-7, with D tentatively TRBD1 (5 bases). V lost 3 bases and J lost 2, with 8 bases in between. Germline loops: CDR1 WSHSY, CDR2 SAAADI. The CDR3 totals 13 residues. CDR3 protein: CASSDWGPYEQYF. The CDR3 DNA is TGCGCCAGCAGTGACTGGGGCCCCTACGAGCAGTACTTC.

The chain uses TRBV9 and TRBJ2-5, with 7 bases identical to TRBD1. The V gene's germline CDR1 is SGDLS and CDR2 YYNGEE. The CDR3 loop spans 14 amino acids. The trim removed 2 bases at V and 4 bases at J, leaving 5 bases unmatched. The CDR3 loop reads CASSVGDRTETQYF. In nucleotides, the CDR3 is TGTGCCAGCAGCGTTGGGGACAGAACAGAGACCCAGTACTTC. Together with reference TRBV9 and TRBJ2-5, the CDR3 gives the full variable domain: DSGVTQTPKHLITATGQRVTLRCSPRSGDLSVYWYQQSLDQGLQFLIQYYNGEERAKGNILERFSAQQFPDLHSELNLSSLELGDSALYFCASSVGDRTETQYFGPGTRLLVL.

The chain employs TRBV2 and TRBJ2-7, with TRBD1 matching 12 bases. CDR1 is SNHLY, CDR2 FYNNEI, per germline. This CDR3 spans 15 amino acids. With V trimmed by 5 bases and J by 5 bases, 7 bases remained unmatched. The CDR3 spells CASSSGTGGFDEQYF. The CDR3 DNA reads TGTGCCAGCAGTTCCGGGACAGGGGGCTTCGACGAGCAGTACTTC.

V and J are TRBV11-2 and TRBJ1-1; D ambiguous. The CDR3 spans 14 residues. The germline V gene encodes CDR1 SGHAT and CDR2 FQNNGV. The V gene lost 1 base and the J gene lost 6 bases, with 12 bases spanning the gap. CDR3 bases: TGTGCCAGCAGCTTAGGATCAGGTGCCCCTGAAGCTTTCTTT. This encodes CASSLGSGAPEAFF.

The chain joins TRBV12-5 to TRBJ2-1, with 8 positions matching TRBD2. This CDR3 has 16 residues. V gave up 6 bases and J gave up 10 bases; unmatched junction bases: 17. The V gene's germline CDR1 is LGHNT and CDR2 FRNRAP. CDR3 amino acids: CASGLQSGRGVREQFF. DNA of the CDR3: TGTGCTAGTGGCCTTCAAAGCGGGAGAGGCGTTCGGGAGCAGTTCTTC.

This chain links TRBV6-5 with TRBJ2-7; D is perhaps TRBD2 (5 bases). V was trimmed by 0 bases and J by 1 base, leaving 7 bases between them. CDR1 is MNHEY and CDR2 is SVGAGI in the germline V gene. The CDR3 sequence is 14 residues long. The CDR3 DNA sequence: TGTGCCAGCAGTTACTCCAGCGGATCCTACGAGCAGTACTTC. Translated: CASSYSSGSYEQYF.

Here the CDR3 DNA reads TGTGCCAGTAGTATAGGATTTAACTCACTTCAAGAGACCCAGTACTTC. Protein product: CASSIGFNSLQETQYF. This chain uses TRBV19 with TRBJ2-5, with D unclear. The CDR3 covers 16 residues. V gave up 1 base and J gave up 2 bases, with 14 bases separating them. Germline loops: CDR1 LNHDA, CDR2 SQIVND (reference sequence).

The chain couples TRBV11-2 to TRBJ2-7, with 7 bases identical to TRBD1. The CDR3 runs 15 residues. V shed 5 bases, J shed 2 bases, and the junction held 9 bases outside the gene matches. Looked up from germline, CDR1 is SGHAT and CDR2 is FQNNGV. CDR3 coding DNA: TGTGCCAGCAGCCCCTCCGGGACAGAGGCCTACGAGCAGTACTTC. Its translation: CASSPSGTEAYEQYF.

The CDR3 DNA reads as TGTGCCAGCAGCTTAGCGGCAGGAACTAATGAAAAACTGTTTTTT. Its protein product is CASSLAAGTNEKLFF. The chain links TRBV7-9 to TRBJ1-4; unclear D gene. V was shortened by 0 bases and J by 1 base, with 6 bases between the two germline ends. Germline CDR1 reads SEHNR; CDR2 reads FQNEAQ (reference sequence). CDR3 length: 15 amino acids.

The chain employs TRBV27 and TRBJ2-5, with 8 bases lining up with TRBD1. The J segment lost 2 bases and the V segment lost 4 bases, leaving 6 bases of the junction unmatched. This CDR3 region has 15 residues. Germline CDR1 reads MNHEY; CDR2 reads SMNVEV (reference sequence). CDR3 protein: CASSSAGTGQETQYF. Here the CDR3 DNA reads TGTGCCAGCAGTTCAGCCGGGACAGGTCAAGAGACCCAGTACTTC.

This clone showed up just a few times. This chain links TRBV9 with TRBJ2-7; D possibly corresponds to TRBD2 (6 bases). Trimming took off 3 bases at V and 0 bases at J, with 19 bases between the two ends. CDR1 and CDR2 (germline): SGDLS, YYNGEE. The CDR3 is 17 amino acids. The CDR3 region has the DNA TGTGCCAGCAGCGAGGGTGGTTCGGCGGGAAGCTCCTACGAGCAGTACTTC. Translating it yields CASSEGGSAGSSYEQYF.

CDR3 loop: CASSLAGEANEQFF. The CDR3 DNA reads as TGTGCCAGCAGTTTAGCGGGAGAGGCGAATGAGCAGTTCTTC. V is TRBV27 and J is TRBJ2-1; TRBD2 agrees at 7 bases. V shed 2 bases, J shed 7 bases, and the junction held 5 bases outside the gene matches. The CDR3 is 14 amino acids. CDR1 MNHEY and CDR2 SMNVEV come from the germline V gene (reference sequence).

J is TRBJ2-7 and V is TRBV4-1; 12 bases are a match to TRBD2. V shed 3 bases and J 5 bases; nucleotides not matched to a gene: 5. The CDR3 has 15 amino acids. CDR1 and CDR2 from the germline V gene are MGHRA and YSYEKL. CDR3 coding DNA: TGCGCCAGCAGCCATCAGACTAGCGGGAGTGACGAGCAGTACTTC. It yields the protein CASSHQTSGSDEQYF.

V gene TRBV7-8 combines with J gene TRBJ1-5; tentatively, D is TRBD1 (6 bases). V was trimmed by 1 base and J by 4 bases, leaving 17 bases between them. CDR1 SGHVS and CDR2 FQNEAQ come from the germline V gene. This CDR3 has 17 amino acids. The CDR3 spells CASSLGARGGQNQPQHF. The CDR3, as DNA: TGTGCCAGCAGCTTAGGGGCGCGGGGGGGCCAGAATCAGCCCCAGCATTTT.

V is TRBV19 and J is TRBJ2-1, with 14 bases that match TRBD2. CDR3 length equals 15 residues. The J segment lost 3 bases and the V segment lost 9 bases, leaving 4 bases of the junction unmatched. Germline-derived CDR1 and CDR2 are LNHDA and SQIVND (reference sequence). The CDR3 loop reads CASRLAGGIYNEQFF. The CDR3 region has the DNA TGTGCCAGCCGACTAGCGGGAGGGATCTACAATGAGCAGTTCTTC.

The J gene is TRBJ2-7, the V gene TRBV7-9; TRBD2 matches at 7 bases. V lost 0 bases, J lost 7 bases, and 6 bases stayed unmatched. From germline, CDR1 is SEHNR and CDR2 FQNEAQ (reference sequence). The CDR3 extends over 14 amino acids. DNA of the CDR3: TGTGCCAGCAGCTTAGCGCTGGCCGGGGGGGAGCAGTACTTC. Its translation: CASSLALAGGEQYF. Looking up the rest from reference TRBV7-9 and TRBJ2-7 gives the full variable domain: DTGVSQNPRHKITKRGQNVTFRCDPISEHNRLYWYRQTLGQGPEFLTYFQNEAQLEKSRLLSDRFSAERPKGSFSTLEIQRTEQGDSAMYLCASSLALAGGEQYFGPGTRLTVT.

The rearrangement uses TRBV19 and TRBJ2-1, with 12 bases identical to TRBD2. Germline V gives CDR1 LNHDA, CDR2 SQIVND (reference sequence). Trimming at V came to 4 bases and at J to 5 bases, leaving 3 bases not matched to a gene. This CDR3 contains 15 residues. The CDR3 nucleotides are TGTGCCAGTAGTACTCCTAGCGGGAGGGACAATGAGCAGTTCTTC. Amino acids: CASSTPSGRDNEQFF. Combining the CDR3 with reference TRBV19 and TRBJ2-1 gives the whole variable domain DGGITQSPKYLFRKEGQNVTLSCEQNLNHDAMYWYRQDPGQGLRLIYYSQIVNDFQKGDIAEGYSVSREKKESFPLTVTSAQKNPTAFYLCASSTPSGRDNEQFFGPGTRLTVL.

The chain links TRBV28 to TRBJ1-3; 7 nucleotides line up with TRBD1. The CDR3 has 14 residues. From germline, CDR1 is MDHEN and CDR2 SYDVKM. Trimming took 6 bases from V and 0 from J; bases not matched to a gene: 2. The CDR3 loop is CASRQGSSGNTIYF. CDR3 sequence (DNA): TGTGCCAGCAGACAGGGGAGCTCTGGAAACACCATATATTTT. Together with reference TRBV28 and TRBJ1-3, the CDR3 gives the full variable domain: DVKVTQSSRYLVKRTGEKVFLECVQDMDHENMFWYRQDPGLGLRLIYFSYDVKMKEKGDIPEGYSVSREKKERFSLILESASTNQTSMYLCASRQGSSGNTIYFGEGSWLTVV.

This chain links TRBV6-1 with TRBJ2-1, with TRBD2 matching over 7 bases. The CDR3 runs to 16 residues. CDR1 is MNHNS and CDR2 is SASEGT in the germline V gene. J was trimmed by 4 bases and V by 4 bases; bases with no gene match: 10. The CDR3 region has the DNA TGTGCCAGCAGTGGACTAGTTAGCGGGTCTTACAATGAGCAGTTCTTC. Translating it yields CASSGLVSGSYNEQFF.

The chain is built from TRBV28 and TRBJ2-3; D remains ambiguous. V lost 10 bases to trimming and J lost 1 base, with 15 bases between them. The CDR3 contains 14 residues. The germline CDR1 and CDR2 sequences are MDHEN and SYDVKM. The CDR3 here is CATLPMVRTDTQYF. The CDR3 nucleotides read TGTGCCACGTTGCCTATGGTTCGCACAGATACGCAGTATTTT.

CDR3 bases: TGTGCCAGCAGCCATGTACAGGGCTCGAACACTGAAGCTTTCTTT. The encoded protein is CASSHVQGSNTEAFF. This chain uses TRBV7-9 with TRBJ1-1; D may be TRBD1 (6 bases). The CDR3 has 15 residues. V lost 5 bases and J lost 1, with 14 bases in between. Germline assignment: CDR1 SEHNR and CDR2 FQNEAQ (reference sequence).

In the case of this clone: Other nucleotide sequences from this sample produce the same CDR3. The V and J genes are TRBV19 and TRBJ2-7; TRBD1 might be the D (6 bases). The CDR3 is 12 residues long. Germline V gene lookup returns CDR1 LNHDA and CDR2 SQIVND (reference sequence). V lost 5 bases to trimming and J lost 4 bases, with 9 bases between them. CDR3 in amino acids: CASSPRGYEQYF. CDR3 coding DNA: TGTGCCAGTAGTCCCAGGGGTTACGAGCAGTACTTC. The complete variable domain, with remaining parts taken from reference TRBV19 and TRBJ2-7, reads DGGITQSPKYLFRKEGQNVTLSCEQNLNHDAMYWYRQDPGQGLRLIYYSQIVNDFQKGDIAEGYSVSREKKESFPLTVTSAQKNPTAFYLCASSPRGYEQYFGPGTRLTVT.

This chain uses TRBV7-9 with TRBJ2-7, with D tentatively TRBD1 (6 bases). V dropped 5 bases and J dropped 2 bases, with 13 bases sitting between them. CDR1 and CDR2 from the germline V gene are SEHNR and FQNEAQ (reference sequence). This CDR3 has 14 amino acids. The CDR3 sequence: CASSLGTNTYEQYF. The DNA of the CDR3 is TGTGCCAGCAGCCTAGGGACAAACACCTACGAGCAGTACTTC.

The chain combines TRBV9 with TRBJ1-1; D unresolved. The CDR3 spans 14 residues. Per the germline V gene, CDR1 is SGDLS and CDR2 is YYNGEE. V shed 0 bases and J shed 1 base, with 7 bases lying between them. CDR3 nucleotide sequence: TGTGCCAGCAGCGTAGAACCAGGGAACACTGAAGCTTTCTTT. Protein: CASSVEPGNTEAFF.

J is TRBJ1-2 and V is TRBV28; no definite D call. Per the germline V gene, CDR1 is MDHEN and CDR2 is SYDVKM. The CDR3 spans 14 residues. V lost 6 bases, J lost 0 bases, and 11 bases lay in between. CDR3 loop: CASRRQASNYGYTF. CDR3 nucleotides: TGTGCCAGCAGAAGGCAGGCTTCTAACTATGGCTACACCTTC.

V gene TRBV27 combines with J gene TRBJ2-2, with a tentative D call TRBD2 (6 bases). V was trimmed by 5 bases and J by 7 bases, leaving 17 bases between them. The CDR3 contains 15 residues. Germline V gives CDR1 MNHEY, CDR2 SMNVEV (reference sequence). CDR3 loop: CASSDLGRYSGELFF. The DNA for the CDR3 is TGTGCCAGCAGTGACCTGGGGAGGTATAGCGGGGAGCTGTTTTTT.

This sequence joins TRBV11-2 and TRBJ2-7; 8 nucleotides match TRBD1. CDR3 size: 14 residues. V gave up 7 bases and J gave up 3 bases; unmatched junction bases: 8. Per germline, CDR1 SGHAT and CDR2 FQNNGV. The CDR3 spells CASTRQGTIYEQYF. CDR3 bases: TGTGCCAGCACCCGACAGGGGACCATCTACGAGCAGTACTTC.

The chain carries TRBV25-1 and TRBJ1-2; TRBD1 matches 11 bases. The V and J ends lost 4 bases and 8 bases, in that order; junction bases with no gene match: 6. CDR1 is MGHDK, CDR2 SYGVNS, per germline. This CDR3 contains 14 residues. The CDR3 reads CASSGGQGVHGYTF. Here the CDR3 DNA reads TGTGCCAGCAGTGGGGGACAGGGGGTACACGGCTACACCTTC.